These T cell receptor beta chains were read from a single sample in a study of CD8 T cells in ankylosing spondylitis. TCRdb redid the calling of the 5' RACE reads with MiXCR, one entry per CDR3 protein. The sample contains 800,000 to 900,000 distinct CDR3 sequences, over 9.5% of which appear only once. Material: blood, either unsorted or a sorted T cell fraction (not recorded which). Every receptor here comes from a male donor with ankylosing spondylitis. Both conserved end residues are part of each CDR3. The order of the fields is clone size, CDR3 length, V gene, D gene, J gene, CDR3 DNA, CDR3 protein. The D gene is left open where the match is weak. Expanded clones are given a class, and other clones once, few, many or no size at all.

few	15	TRBV28	TRBD1	TRBJ1-2	TGTGCCAGCCAAGAACAGGGGGCAATCGTCTATGGCTACACCTTC	CASQEQGAIVYGYTF
-	14	TRBV2	-	TRBJ2-7	TGTGCCAGTTCCGGGACGCAGAGCTCCTACGAGCAGTACTTC	CASSGTQSSYEQYF
-	13	TRBV4-2	-	TRBJ1-6	TGTGCCAGCAGCCAAGACGCGTTAACACCCCTCCACTTT	CASSQDALTPLHF
-	16	TRBV18	-	TRBJ2-5	TGTGCCAGCTCACCGCCTGACAGCGGGCGTCAAGAGACCCAGTACTTC	CASSPPDSGRQETQYF
many	15	TRBV12-3/TRBV12-4	TRBD2	TRBJ2-1	TGTGCCAGCAGTTTACTGCTAGCGGGAGTGGATGAGCAGTTCTTC	CASSLLLAGVDEQFF
-	16	TRBV5-1	TRBD2	TRBJ2-1	TGCGCCAGCAGCTCGGGGGTTACTAGCGGGAGCGATGAGCAGTTCTTC	CASSSGVTSGSDEQFF
many	13	TRBV15	-	TRBJ2-3	TGTGCCACCAGCAGAGATCGGGGAGATACGCAGTATTTT	CATSRDRGDTQYF
few	12	TRBV20-1	-	TRBJ2-3	TGCAGTGCTGGGATGGATGGTAATACGCAGTATTTT	CSAGMDGNTQYF
few	16	TRBV12-3/TRBV12-4	TRBD1	TRBJ2-7	TGTGCCAGCAGTCCGGCCGGGACAGGCAGCTCCTACGAGCAGTACTTC	CASSPAGTGSSYEQYF
few	16	TRBV6-5	-	TRBJ2-3	TGTGCCAGCAGTTACTCATACCGATCTCTGACAGATACGCAGTATTTT	CASSYSYRSLTDTQYF
-	11	TRBV12-3/TRBV12-4	-	TRBJ2-5	TGTGCCAGCAGTTTAGGGGCTACTCCGTACTTC	CASSLGATPYF
-	14	TRBV20-1	TRBD2	TRBJ2-3	TGCAGTGCTAGAGTAGTGGGACTAGCGGCCACGCAGTATTTT	CSARVVGLAATQYF
-	15	TRBV20-1	-	TRBJ2-4	TGCAGTGCTAGAGTCTCCACCTTAGCCAAAAACATTCAGTACTTC	CSARVSTLAKNIQYF
-	16	TRBV10-3	TRBD1	TRBJ1-2	TGTGCCATCAGTCCTGGACGGGACAGTCTCTTATATGGCTACACCTTC	CAISPGRDSLLYGYTF
few	14	TRBV9	-	TRBJ1-1	TGTGCCAGCAGCCTTATCGACTTCGGTGGGGAGGCTTTCTTT	CASSLIDFGGEAFF
-	13	TRBV6-1	-	TRBJ1-4	TGTGCCAGCAGCCCCTTTCAAAAAGAAAAACTGTTTTTT	CASSPFQKEKLFF
few	13	TRBV7-2	-	TRBJ1-1	TGTGCCAGCAGCGCCCGGACCCTGGGAGTAGCTTTCTTT	CASSARTLGVAFF
few	11	TRBV20-1	TRBD2	TRBJ2-7	TGCAGTGCTAGCGGGAGGAACGAGCAGTACTTC	CSASGRNEQYF
few	14	TRBV20-1	-	TRBJ2-3	TGCAGTGCTAGAGCCTACGGGAACACAGATACGCAGTATTTT	CSARAYGNTDTQYF
-	13	TRBV6-6	-	TRBJ2-3	TGTGCCAGCATCTTACCCGGCACAGATACGCAGTATTTT	CASILPGTDTQYF
many	15	TRBV6-2/TRBV6-3	-	TRBJ2-7	TGTGCCAGCACACGGGTCGGACAGCCAGCCTACGAGCAGTACTTC	CASTRVGQPAYEQYF
few	15	TRBV5-1	-	TRBJ1-5	TGCGCCAGCAGCTTGGGAGGGGTAAGCAATCAGCCCCAGCATTTT	CASSLGGVSNQPQHF
few	17	TRBV9	TRBD2	TRBJ2-3	TGTGCCAGCAGCTCTAGAGGTCTAGCGGATCGCACAGATACGCAGTATTTT	CASSSRGLADRTDTQYF
many	12	TRBV5-1	-	TRBJ2-7	TGCGCCAGCAGCTTGGAAGGCCACGAGCAGTACTTC	CASSLEGHEQYF
-	14	TRBV7-2	-	TRBJ1-6	TGTGCCAGCACCAGACTTTCCTTGAACTCACCCCTCCACTTT	CASTRLSLNSPLHF
-	15	TRBV20-1	-	TRBJ2-3	TGCAGTGCTAGAGATTTGCGAGACCCCACAGATACGCAGTATTTT	CSARDLRDPTDTQYF
-	14	TRBV7-8	-	TRBJ1-3	TGTGCCAGCAGCCAGGCGGGACACGGAAACACCATATATTTT	CASSQAGHGNTIYF
few	13	TRBV7-9	-	TRBJ1-2	TGTGCCAGCAGCTCCCCCCCTAACTATGGCTACACCTTC	CASSSPPNYGYTF
-	11	TRBV20-1	-	TRBJ2-7	TGCAGCTTCGGGAGCTCCTACGAGCAGTACTTC	CSFGSSYEQYF